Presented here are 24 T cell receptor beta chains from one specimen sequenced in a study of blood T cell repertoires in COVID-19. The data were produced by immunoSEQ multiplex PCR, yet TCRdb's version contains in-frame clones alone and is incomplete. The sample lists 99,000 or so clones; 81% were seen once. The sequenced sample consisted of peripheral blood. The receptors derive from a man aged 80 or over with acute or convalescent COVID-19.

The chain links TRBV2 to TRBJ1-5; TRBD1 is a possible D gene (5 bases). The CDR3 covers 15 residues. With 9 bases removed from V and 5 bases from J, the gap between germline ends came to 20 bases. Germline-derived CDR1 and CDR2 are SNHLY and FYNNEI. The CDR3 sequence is CASRGADHRDQPQHF. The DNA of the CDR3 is TGTGCCAGTCGTGGGGCCGACCATCGGGATCAGCCCCAGCATTTT.

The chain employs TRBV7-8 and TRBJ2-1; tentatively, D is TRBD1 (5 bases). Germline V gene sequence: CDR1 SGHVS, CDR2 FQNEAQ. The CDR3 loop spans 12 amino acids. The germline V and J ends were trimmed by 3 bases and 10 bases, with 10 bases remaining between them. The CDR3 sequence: CASSFYGQEQFF. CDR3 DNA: TGTGCCAGCAGCTTCTACGGACAAGAGCAGTTCTTC.

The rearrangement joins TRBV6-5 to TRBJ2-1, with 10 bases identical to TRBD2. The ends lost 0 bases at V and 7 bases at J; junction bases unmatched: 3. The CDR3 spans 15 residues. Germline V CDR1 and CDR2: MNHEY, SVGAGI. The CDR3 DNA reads TGTGCCAGCAGTTACTCTACTAGCGGGAAGAATGAGCAGTTCTTC. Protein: CASSYSTSGKNEQFF.

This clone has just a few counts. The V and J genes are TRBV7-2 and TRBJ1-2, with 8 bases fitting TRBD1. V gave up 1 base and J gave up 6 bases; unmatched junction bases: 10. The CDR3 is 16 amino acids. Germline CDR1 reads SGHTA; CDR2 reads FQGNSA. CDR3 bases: TGTGCCAGCAGCTTAGTTTTGGGCCAGGGGGCAGATGGCTACACCTTC. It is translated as CASSLVLGQGADGYTF.

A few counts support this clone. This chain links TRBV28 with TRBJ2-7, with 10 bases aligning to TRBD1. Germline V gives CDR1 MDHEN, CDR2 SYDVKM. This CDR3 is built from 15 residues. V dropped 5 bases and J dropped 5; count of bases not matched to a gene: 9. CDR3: CASSQDWDRGHEQYF. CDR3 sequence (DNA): TGTGCCAGCAGTCAGGATTGGGACAGGGGCCACGAGCAGTACTTC.

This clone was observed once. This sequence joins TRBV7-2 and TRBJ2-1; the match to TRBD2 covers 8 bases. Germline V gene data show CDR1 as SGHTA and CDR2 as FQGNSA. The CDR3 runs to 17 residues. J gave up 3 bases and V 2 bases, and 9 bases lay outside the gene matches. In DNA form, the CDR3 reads TGTGCCAGCAGCTTAACTAGCGGAGGTCCCCTCTACAATGAGCAGTTCTTC. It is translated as CASSLTSGGPLYNEQFF.

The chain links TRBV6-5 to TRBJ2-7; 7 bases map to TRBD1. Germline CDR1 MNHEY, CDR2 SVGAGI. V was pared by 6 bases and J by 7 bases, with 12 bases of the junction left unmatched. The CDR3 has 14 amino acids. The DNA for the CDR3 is TGTGCCAGCAGGCTACCCAGGGGGACGGGGGAGCAGTACTTC. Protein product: CASRLPRGTGEQYF.

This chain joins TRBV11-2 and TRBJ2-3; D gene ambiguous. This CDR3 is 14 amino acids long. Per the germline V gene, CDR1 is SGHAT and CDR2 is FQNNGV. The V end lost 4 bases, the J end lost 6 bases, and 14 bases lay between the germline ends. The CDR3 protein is CASSSRSHSDTQYF. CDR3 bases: TGTGCCAGCAGCTCACGGAGCCATTCGGATACGCAGTATTTT.

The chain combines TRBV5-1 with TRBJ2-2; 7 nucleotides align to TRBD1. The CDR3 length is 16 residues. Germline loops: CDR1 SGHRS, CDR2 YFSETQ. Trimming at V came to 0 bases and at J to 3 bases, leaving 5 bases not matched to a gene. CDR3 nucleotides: TGCGCCAGCAGCTTGGAGGCAGGGGGTGACACCGGGGAGCTGTTTTTT. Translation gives CASSLEAGGDTGELFF.

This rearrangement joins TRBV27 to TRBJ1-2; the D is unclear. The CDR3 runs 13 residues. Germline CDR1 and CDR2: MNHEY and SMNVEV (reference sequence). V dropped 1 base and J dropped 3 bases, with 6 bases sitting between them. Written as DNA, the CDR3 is TGTGCCAGCAGTTTATACAGATACTATGGCTACACCTTC. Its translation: CASSLYRYYGYTF.

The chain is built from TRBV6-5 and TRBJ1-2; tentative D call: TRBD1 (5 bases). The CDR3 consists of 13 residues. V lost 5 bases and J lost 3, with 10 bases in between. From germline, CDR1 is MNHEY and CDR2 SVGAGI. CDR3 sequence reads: CASSQGIHYGYTF. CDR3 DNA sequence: TGTGCCAGCAGTCAGGGTATACACTATGGCTACACCTTC.

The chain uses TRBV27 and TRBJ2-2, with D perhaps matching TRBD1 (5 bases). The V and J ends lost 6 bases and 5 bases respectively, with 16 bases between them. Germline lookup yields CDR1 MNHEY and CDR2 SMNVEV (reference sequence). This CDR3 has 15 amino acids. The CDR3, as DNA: TGTGCCAGCAGGAAGGGAATAAAGGGGACCGGGGAGCTGTTTTTT. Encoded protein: CASRKGIKGTGELFF.

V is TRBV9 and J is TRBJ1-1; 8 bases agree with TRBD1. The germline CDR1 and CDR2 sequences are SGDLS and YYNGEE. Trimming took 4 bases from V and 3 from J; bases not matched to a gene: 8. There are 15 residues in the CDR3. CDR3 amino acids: CASSPGTGGDTEAFF. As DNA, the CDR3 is TGTGCCAGCAGCCCAGGGACAGGCGGGGACACTGAAGCTTTCTTT.

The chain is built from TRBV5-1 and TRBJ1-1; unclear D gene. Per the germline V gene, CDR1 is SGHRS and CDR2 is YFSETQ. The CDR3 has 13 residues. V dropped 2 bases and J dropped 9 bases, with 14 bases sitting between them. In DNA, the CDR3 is TGCGCCAGCAGCTTACGGACCGAGGGCCAAGCTTTCTTT. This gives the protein CASSLRTEGQAFF. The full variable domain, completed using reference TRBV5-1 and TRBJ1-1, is KAGVTQTPRYLIKTRGQQVTLSCSPISGHRSVSWYQQTPGQGLQFLFEYFSETQRNKGNFPGRFSGRQFSNSRSEMNVSTLELGDSALYLCASSLRTEGQAFFGQGTRLTVV.

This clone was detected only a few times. DNA of the CDR3: TGTGCCAGCAGCCTAGCCGGGACAGGGGGTTCACCCCTCCACTTT. This codes for CASSLAGTGGSPLHF. The genes are TRBV27 and TRBJ1-6; the match to TRBD1 covers 11 bases. From germline, CDR1 is MNHEY and CDR2 SMNVEV (reference sequence). This CDR3 is 15 amino acids long. V gave up 6 bases and J gave up 9 bases; unmatched junction bases: 7.

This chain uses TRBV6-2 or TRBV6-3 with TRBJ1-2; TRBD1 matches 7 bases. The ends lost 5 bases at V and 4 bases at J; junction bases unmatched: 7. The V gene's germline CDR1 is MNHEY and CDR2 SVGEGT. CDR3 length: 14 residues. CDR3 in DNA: TGTGCCAGCAGTCCCGACAGGGTGGTCTATGGCTACACCTTC. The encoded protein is CASSPDRVVYGYTF.

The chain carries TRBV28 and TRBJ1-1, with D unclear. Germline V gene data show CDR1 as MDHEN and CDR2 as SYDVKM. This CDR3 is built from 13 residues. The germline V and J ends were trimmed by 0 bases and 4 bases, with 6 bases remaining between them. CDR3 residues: CASSLWGVTEAFF. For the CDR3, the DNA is TGTGCCAGCAGTTTATGGGGAGTCACTGAAGCTTTCTTT.

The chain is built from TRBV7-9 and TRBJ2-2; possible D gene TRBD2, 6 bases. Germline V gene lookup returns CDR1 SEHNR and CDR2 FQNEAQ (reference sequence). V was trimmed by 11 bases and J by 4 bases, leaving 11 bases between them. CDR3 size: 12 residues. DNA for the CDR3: TGTGCCTCCCTGGGGGGCACCGGGGAGCTGTTTTTT. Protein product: CASLGGTGELFF.

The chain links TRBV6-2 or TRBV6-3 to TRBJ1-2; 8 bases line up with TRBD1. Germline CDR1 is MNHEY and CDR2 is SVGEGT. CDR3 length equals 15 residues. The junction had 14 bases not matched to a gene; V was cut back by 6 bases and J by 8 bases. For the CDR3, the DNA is TGTGCCAGCAGCACCTTCGCAAGGACAGGGTACGGCTACACCTTC. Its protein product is CASSTFARTGYGYTF.

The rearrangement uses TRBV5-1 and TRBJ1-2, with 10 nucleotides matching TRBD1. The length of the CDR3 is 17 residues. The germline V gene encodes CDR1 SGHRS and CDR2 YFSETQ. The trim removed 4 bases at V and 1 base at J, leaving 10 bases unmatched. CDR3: CASSPLPGTGDNYGYTF. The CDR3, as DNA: TGCGCCAGCAGCCCCCTCCCCGGGACAGGGGATAACTATGGCTACACCTTC.

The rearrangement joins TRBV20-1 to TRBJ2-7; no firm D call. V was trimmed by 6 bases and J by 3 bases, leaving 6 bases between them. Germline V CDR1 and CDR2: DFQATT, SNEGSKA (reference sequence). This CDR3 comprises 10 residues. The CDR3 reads CSALDYEQYF. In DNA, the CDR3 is TGCAGTGCCCTAGACTACGAGCAGTACTTC.

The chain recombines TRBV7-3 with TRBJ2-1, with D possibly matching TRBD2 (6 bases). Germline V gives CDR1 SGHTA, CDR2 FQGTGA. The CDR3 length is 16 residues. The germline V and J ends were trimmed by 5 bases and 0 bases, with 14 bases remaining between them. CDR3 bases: TGTGCCAGCAGCCCCACCGGGAGCGGCTCCTACAATGAGCAGTTCTTC. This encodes CASSPTGSGSYNEQFF.

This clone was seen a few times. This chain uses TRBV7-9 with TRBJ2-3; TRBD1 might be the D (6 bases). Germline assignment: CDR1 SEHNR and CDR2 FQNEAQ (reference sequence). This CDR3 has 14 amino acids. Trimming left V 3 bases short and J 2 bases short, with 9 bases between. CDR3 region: CASSFHRVTDTQYF. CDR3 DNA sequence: TGTGCCAGCAGCTTCCACAGGGTCACAGATACGCAGTATTTT.

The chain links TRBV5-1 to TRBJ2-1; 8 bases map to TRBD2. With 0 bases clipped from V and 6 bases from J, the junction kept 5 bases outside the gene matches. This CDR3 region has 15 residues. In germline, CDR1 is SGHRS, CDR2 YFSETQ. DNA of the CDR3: TGCGCCAGCAGCTTGGCGAGCGGGAGCATCAATGAGCAGTTCTTC. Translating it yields CASSLASGSINEQFF.